One sample yielded the 23 T cell receptor beta chains listed below, sequenced in a study of blood T cells in healthy people across ages. A second 7 to 11 cycle PCR used barcoded and J-beta primers. TCRdb passed the 5' RACE reads through MiXCR, listing each CDR3 protein once. The sample contains about 830,000 distinct CDR3 sequences, under 80% of which appear only once. Sequenced input: blood. The receptors were gathered from a man between 25 and 39 years old in good health.

This clonotype has more than one count but fewer than ten. This sequence joins TRBV20-1 and TRBJ2-1; 8 bases fit TRBD1. The V segment lost 6 bases and the J segment 8 bases; nucleotides outside the gene matches: 12. CDR1 is DFQATT, CDR2 SNEGSKA, per germline (reference sequence). The CDR3 has 14 residues. The CDR3 DNA reads as TGCAGTGCCACGCCCACAGGGGGGATCGATGAGCAGTTCTTC. Protein sequence: CSATPTGGIDEQFF.

This clonotype was detected only once. The chain recombines TRBV28 with TRBJ2-3, with TRBD1 identical over 9 bases. The CDR3 runs to 16 residues. Looked up from germline, CDR1 is MDHEN and CDR2 is SYDVKM. The V gene end was trimmed by 4 bases and the J gene end by 5 bases; junction bases not matched to a gene: 10. The chain's CDR3 is CASSSLDRGTKDTQYF. CDR3 DNA: TGTGCCAGCAGTTCCTTAGACAGGGGGACGAAAGATACGCAGTATTTT.

The CDR3 sequence is CASSKSWTDLNYGYTF. The DNA for the CDR3 is TGTGCCAGCAGTAAAAGTTGGACGGACCTAAACTATGGCTACACCTTC. This chain joins TRBV6-2 or TRBV6-3 and TRBJ1-2; D ambiguous. Germline loops: CDR1 MNHEY, CDR2 SVGEGT. Deletions cut 5 bases from V and 2 bases from J, with 18 bases between. CDR3 length: 16 amino acids.

This clonotype was seen only a few times. The rearrangement uses TRBV7-8 and TRBJ2-6; TRBD1 aligns across 8 bases. Germline trimming cut 1 base from V and 1 base from J; bases unmatched to any gene: 6. Germline loops: CDR1 SGHVS, CDR2 FQNEAQ. The CDR3 has 18 amino acids. The CDR3 DNA reads as TGTGCCAGCAGCTTAGTTGGCAGGGGGCGGTCTGGGGCCAACGTCCTGACTTTC. This translates into CASSLVGRGRSGANVLTF.

The chain has TRBV9 and TRBJ2-7; no reliable D call. Germline V gene sequence: CDR1 SGDLS, CDR2 YYNGEE. V gave up 0 bases and J gave up 7 bases, with 14 bases separating them. This CDR3 is built from 14 residues. DNA for the CDR3: TGTGCCAGCAGCGTAGGTTTCTCTTACAATGAGCAGTACTTC. As protein: CASSVGFSYNEQYF.

CDR3 in amino acids: CASSSLPSGDEQFF. The CDR3 DNA sequence: TGCGCCAGCAGCTCCTTACCCTCGGGGGATGAGCAGTTCTTC. The rearrangement uses TRBV5-1 and TRBJ2-1, with D perhaps matching TRBD2 (6 bases). This CDR3 comprises 14 residues. The germline V gene has CDR1 SGHRS and CDR2 YFSETQ. The germline V and J ends were trimmed by 3 bases and 8 bases, with 15 bases remaining between them.

This clonotype was observed once. The chain carries TRBV11-2 and TRBJ2-5, with TRBD2 identical over 11 bases. The junction had 8 bases not matched to a gene; V was cut back by 4 bases and J by 4 bases. Germline assignment: CDR1 SGHAT and CDR2 FQNNGV. The CDR3 is 16 residues long. The CDR3 reads CASSYTSGGVGETQYF. CDR3 sequence (DNA): TGTGCCAGCAGCTATACTAGCGGGGGCGTGGGAGAGACCCAGTACTTC.

This clonotype was detected a few times. V usage is TRBV29-1 and J usage is TRBJ2-1; no clear D gene. The V end was cut by 6 bases, the J end by 10 bases, with 13 bases between. The CDR3 totals 11 residues. The germline V gene encodes CDR1 SQVTM and CDR2 ANQGSEA. CDR3 DNA sequence: TGCAGCGTCGACACGGTAGAAGAGCAGTTCTTC. Its protein is CSVDTVEEQFF.

The chain employs TRBV4-1 and TRBJ2-1; 12 nucleotides align to TRBD2. With 4 bases clipped from V and 7 bases from J, the junction kept 11 bases outside the gene matches. The CDR3 totals 17 residues. Germline V lookup: CDR1 MGHRA, CDR2 YSYEKL. Written as DNA, the CDR3 is TGCGCCAGCAGCCTTTACCGACTAGCGGGGGAGGGGAATGAGCAGTTCTTC. Translation gives CASSLYRLAGEGNEQFF.

This clonotype was seen a few times. The V call is TRBV29-1, the J call TRBJ2-5, with a tentative D call TRBD1 (5 bases). The germline V gene encodes CDR1 SQVTM and CDR2 ANQGSEA. This CDR3 has 14 residues. The ends were cut back, 3 bases at V and 5 bases at J, with 16 bases in the middle. The CDR3 DNA follows: TGCAGCGTTGATAGGGGATTTGGCAGCGAGACCCAGTACTTC. This gives the protein CSVDRGFGSETQYF.

This chain connects TRBV7-2 to TRBJ1-2; no reliable D call. V lost 5 bases and J 4 bases, leaving 17 bases between the germline ends. The CDR3 runs to 15 residues. Looked up from germline, CDR1 is SGHTA and CDR2 is FQGNSA. The CDR3 nucleotides are TGTGCCAGCAGCCCGCCTGGAGGGCAGATCTATGGCTACACCTTC. This codes for CASSPPGGQIYGYTF.

The chain joins TRBV20-1 to TRBJ2-1; 10 nucleotides match TRBD1. Germline V gene data show CDR1 as DFQATT and CDR2 as SNEGSKA (reference sequence). The CDR3 length is 15 residues. J was trimmed by 4 bases and V by 5 bases; bases with no gene match: 8. The CDR3 protein is CSASETGGWYNEQFF. The CDR3 bases are TGCAGTGCTTCCGAGACAGGGGGCTGGTACAATGAGCAGTTCTTC.

The rearrangement links TRBV28 to TRBJ2-7, with D perhaps matching TRBD2 (5 bases). The closer fit of TRBJ2-4 to the DNA end suggests the J call may be wrong. Germline values: CDR1 MDHEN, CDR2 SYDVKM. The length of the CDR3 is 13 residues. CDR3 amino acids: CASSFSGSFIQYF. The CDR3 nucleotides are TGTGCCAGCAGTTTTTCGGGGTCTTTCATTCAGTACTTC.

This clonotype was seen a single time. The chain joins TRBV7-2 to TRBJ1-2, with D possibly TRBD1 on 5 matching bases. V was shortened by 2 bases and J by 7 bases, with 14 bases between the two germline ends. The CDR3 extends over 14 amino acids. Germline loops: CDR1 SGHTA, CDR2 FQGNSA. The CDR3: CASSLKGDRAGYTF. CDR3 bases: TGTGCCAGCAGCTTAAAAGGGGATCGGGCTGGCTACACCTTC.

This chain links TRBV4-3 with TRBJ2-7, with a tentative D call TRBD2 (6 bases). CDR1 is LGHNA and CDR2 is YSLEER in the germline V gene. The CDR3 runs to 17 residues. V lost 0 bases and J lost 3, with 18 bases in between. CDR3 residues: CASSQDKTRRGNYEQYF. The DNA for the CDR3 is TGCGCCAGCAGCCAAGATAAAACAAGGAGGGGAAACTACGAGCAGTACTTC.

A word on this clonotype: A much larger clone sits a single nucleotide away, making a read error possible. This sequence joins TRBV5-1 and TRBJ2-1; 9 bases fit TRBD2. This CDR3 has 15 residues. CDR1 and CDR2 (germline): SGHRS, YFSETQ. The CDR3 DNA follows: TGCGCCAGCAGCATAGGGACTAGCTCCCACAATGAGCAGTTCTTC. Its translation: CASSIGTSSHNEQFF.

The genes are TRBV4-3 and TRBJ2-7; no clear D. Trimming removed 0 bases at V and 0 bases at J, with 12 bases between. In germline, CDR1 is LGHNA, CDR2 YSLEER. This CDR3 has 16 residues. The CDR3 coding sequence is TGCGCCAGCAGCCAAGATCGGGCGTTGGCCTCCTACGAGCAGTACTTC. It yields the protein CASSQDRALASYEQYF.

The chain recombines TRBV3-1 with TRBJ1-1, with D perhaps TRBD1 (6 bases). Looked up from germline, CDR1 is LGHDT and CDR2 is YNNKEL (reference sequence). The CDR3 is 13 residues long. Trimming removed 1 base at V and 5 bases at J, with 8 bases between. The CDR3 bases are TGTGCCAGCAGCCAAGTCCAGGGGACTGAAGCTTTCTTT. It yields the protein CASSQVQGTEAFF.

J is TRBJ2-7 and V is TRBV20-1; D is unresolved. Germline V lookup: CDR1 DFQATT, CDR2 SNEGSKA (reference sequence). V was trimmed by 6 bases and J by 3 bases, leaving 15 bases between them. The CDR3 has 13 amino acids. CDR3 loop: CSATGPSNYEQYF. In nucleotides, the CDR3 is TGCAGTGCCACCGGGCCATCCAACTACGAGCAGTACTTC.

The V gene is TRBV12-3 or TRBV12-4, the J gene TRBJ2-1, with D perhaps TRBD2 (7 bases). The CDR3 is made up of 16 amino acids. Trimming cost V 4 bases and J 2 bases, with 15 bases left between them. The CDR3 is CASSSSAGTTYNEQFF. The CDR3 DNA reads as TGTGCCAGCAGTTCCTCAGCGGGGACAACCTACAATGAGCAGTTCTTC.

The J gene is TRBJ2-2, the V gene TRBV6-2 or TRBV6-3; no clear D gene. V was shortened by 6 bases and J by 8 bases, with 7 bases between the two germline ends. The CDR3 runs 11 residues. Per the germline V gene, CDR1 is MNHEY and CDR2 is SVGEGT. CDR3: CASRRGGELFF. The CDR3, as DNA: TGTGCCAGCAGGAGAGGAGGGGAGCTGTTTTTT.

This clonotype was detected only a few times. The J gene is TRBJ2-2, the V gene TRBV6-5, with TRBD1 matching 8 bases. Trimming at V came to 2 bases and at J to 6 bases, leaving 5 bases not matched to a gene. There are 15 residues in the CDR3. CDR1 MNHEY and CDR2 SVGAGI come from the germline V gene. The CDR3 DNA sequence: TGTGCCAGCAGTTACCTCAGGGGGCAGGCCGGGGAGCTGTTTTTT. Protein sequence: CASSYLRGQAGELFF.

The chain has TRBV5-6 and TRBJ1-4; TRBD1 might be the D (6 bases). Deletions cut 10 bases from V and 8 bases from J, with 18 bases between. This CDR3 has 13 amino acids. Germline V gives CDR1 SGHDT, CDR2 YYEEEE. In nucleotides, the CDR3 is TGTGCCCCGATCCGGACAGAGGAAGAAAAACTGTTTTTT. Translated, it gives CAPIRTEEEKLFF. The variable domain in full, with the rest retrieved from reference TRBV5-6 and TRBJ1-4, is DAGVTQSPTHLIKTRGQQVTLRCSPKSGHDTVSWYQQALGQGPQFIFQYYEEEERQRGNFPDRFSGHQFPNYSSELNVNALLLGDSALYLCAPIRTEEEKLFFGSGTQLSVL.